The TCR beta chain described here comes from a study of blood T cell repertoires in COVID-19. The overall study: The United States, Italy and Spain were the sources of the acute and convalescent COVID-19 samples. PBMCs, B-cell-depleted T cells, or T cells provided the cDNA or gDNA that made up the material.

V was cut by 10 bases and J by 3 bases, with 16 bases left in between. The CDR3 is 13 amino acids. Germline CDR1 is MNHEY and CDR2 is SVGAGI. Source study methods: The assay estimated nucleated cells by amplifying reference gene primers. Assay used: immunoSEQ multiplex PCR; TCRdb lists only in-frame clones, some missing. V, J and clone size were drawn from that table, and D and trimming were deduced from the DNA. The table records tens of thousands of clones, 65% to 90% of them present only once. What was sequenced was peripheral blood. The chain uses TRBV6-5 and TRBJ2-7, with D perhaps TRBD2 (7 bases). This clonotype originated in a middle-aged man with acute or convalescent COVID-19. The CDR3 here is CAIRGGISYEQYF. The CDR3 region has the DNA TGTGCCATTAGGGGGGGTATAAGCTACGAGCAGTACTTC.